Listed below are T cell receptor beta chains from one sample, sequenced in a study of T-cell reconstitution after alpha-beta-depleted transplantation in children. TCRdb itself ran the PCR reads through MiXCR, one entry per CDR3 protein. Here the sample spans about 200,000 distinct CDR3 sequences, 14% to 15% being singletons. The sequences come from PBMCs from the stem cell graft donor, collected from the stem cell graft. These receptors were obtained from a human donor who donated a stem cell graft to a child with acute lymphoblastic leukemia. Both conserved end residues are part of each CDR3. Fields, in order: V gene, clone size, J gene, D gene, CDR3 DNA, CDR3 protein. A D gene is named only where the DNA matches it firmly. Size values are once, few and many counts, or a class for expanded clones, and some rows have none.

TRBV11-2	NA	TRBJ1-5	NA	TGTGCCAGCAGCCGTGGAGGGGCGAGGAGCAATCAGCCCCAGCATTTT	CASSRGGARSNQPQHF
TRBV5-1	NA	TRBJ2-5	NA	TGCGCCAGCAGCTTGACTAGTCCGGCGACCCAGTACTTC	CASSLTSPATQYF
TRBV11-2	many	TRBJ2-7	TRBD2	TGTGCCAGCAGCTCAATGCGGGAGGTCGGGAACGAGCAGTACTTC	CASSSMREVGNEQYF
TRBV4-1	many	TRBJ1-2	NA	TGCGCCAGCAGCCAAGATCTTTGGCAGGAGACTTTGTATGGCTACACCTTC	CASSQDLWQETLYGYTF
TRBV11-2	few	TRBJ2-3	NA	TGTGCCAGCAGCATGAGGACCGGGACAAACACAGATACGCAGTATTTT	CASSMRTGTNTDTQYF
TRBV5-1	many	TRBJ1-1	NA	TGCGCCAGCAGCTTGGGACCTAGCAACACTGAAGCTTTCTTT	CASSLGPSNTEAFF
TRBV28	many	TRBJ1-1	NA	TGTGCCACCAATGAAAGGGATGAAGCTTTCTTT	CATNERDEAFF
TRBV29-1	many	TRBJ2-1	TRBD2	TGCAGCGTTGAAGTATTAGGAGGGACTAGCGGGAGGGATGAGCAGTTCTTC	CSVEVLGGTSGRDEQFF
TRBV5-1	many	TRBJ2-5	NA	TGCGCCAGCAGCTCGCCCGTTGTAGCGGCACAAGAGACCCAGTACTTC	CASSSPVVAAQETQYF
TRBV20-1	many	TRBJ1-1	NA	TGCAGTGCTAGAGATCCCGCAGGCCAGGCTGAAGCTTTCTTT	CSARDPAGQAEAFF
TRBV10-3	many	TRBJ1-1	NA	TGTGCCTCAGGAAATACTGAAGCTTTCTTT	CASGNTEAFF
TRBV6-2/TRBV6-3	once	TRBJ2-1	TRBD2	TGTGCCAGCAGTTACTACGGACTAGCGGGAGTCTACAATGAGCAGTTCTTC	CASSYYGLAGVYNEQFF
TRBV12-3/TRBV12-4	NA	TRBJ1-1	NA	TGTGCCAGCAGTTTCGGCAGGTGGGCTTTCTTT	CASSFGRWAFF
TRBV30	NA	TRBJ2-2	NA	TGTGCCTGGAGTGTGGACTCTTCCACCGGGGAGCTGTTTTTT	CAWSVDSSTGELFF
TRBV5-1	NA	TRBJ2-5	NA	TGCGCCAGCAGCTTGGGGGTAGCGAGAGAGACCCAGTACTTC	CASSLGVARETQYF
TRBV6-5	many	TRBJ2-3	TRBD2	TGTGCCAGCAGTTACTCACTCTTCGGCGGGAGGGGCACAGATACGCAGTATTTT	CASSYSLFGGRGTDTQYF
TRBV7-6	many	TRBJ2-2	NA	TGTGCCAGCAGCCAGCTAATCATGGCGAACACCGGGGAGCTGTTTTTT	CASSQLIMANTGELFF
TRBV7-9	many	TRBJ1-2	NA	TGTGCCAGCAGCATGACGGCTAACTATGGCTACACCTTC	CASSMTANYGYTF
TRBV7-6	many	TRBJ2-1	NA	TGTGCCAGCAGCTTATCTGCGACAAAGCAGTTCTTC	CASSLSATKQFF
TRBV20-1	many	TRBJ2-3	NA	TGCAGTGCCCGCGGAGCCGTGGACGGCACAGATACGCAGTATTTT	CSARGAVDGTDTQYF
TRBV20-1	many	TRBJ1-1	NA	TGCAGTGCTAGAGAACATTCGGTGAACACTGAAGCTTTCTTT	CSAREHSVNTEAFF
TRBV29-1	many	TRBJ2-2	TRBD1	TGCAGCGTCCGGGACAGGGGAGGGACCGGGGAGCTGTTTTTT	CSVRDRGGTGELFF
TRBV6-1	many	TRBJ1-6	NA	TGTGCCAGCAGCTCGCCCGGCACCTATAATTCACCCCTCCACTTT	CASSSPGTYNSPLHF
TRBV20-1	many	TRBJ2-3	NA	TGCAGTGCTAGAGATCTTGCGTTTACGGGAAGCACAGATACGCAGTATTTT	CSARDLAFTGSTDTQYF
TRBV12-3/TRBV12-4	many	TRBJ2-7	TRBD1	TGTGCCAGCAGTTGGGACAGGGGGCGCTACGAGCAGTACTTC	CASSWDRGRYEQYF
TRBV4-2	NA	TRBJ1-1	NA	TGTGCCAGCAGCCAACTAGGGGGAACTGAAGCTTTCTTT	CASSQLGGTEAFF
TRBV5-1	many	TRBJ1-2	NA	TGCGCCAGCACCGGGTACAGGAACTATGGCTACACCTTC	CASTGYRNYGYTF
TRBV20-1	many	TRBJ2-2	TRBD2	TGCAGTGCTCGAAAGCGACTAGCGGGAGAGTCCGGGGAGCTGTTTTTT	CSARKRLAGESGELFF
TRBV20-1	many	TRBJ2-7	TRBD2	TGCAGTGCCAGAAGCGGGGTCTACGAGCAGTACTTC	CSARSGVYEQYF
TRBV9	few	TRBJ2-1	TRBD2	TGTGCCAGCAGCGTAGCTCTGACTAGCATCGACAATGAGCAGTTCTTC	CASSVALTSIDNEQFF
TRBV6-5	few	TRBJ1-6	NA	TGTGCCAGCAGTTACTCGATTCGCGGTAGAAGCTCCTATAATTCACCCCTCCACTTT	CASSYSIRGRSSYNSPLHF
TRBV6-2/TRBV6-3	many	TRBJ2-7	NA	TGTGCCAGCAGTTTAAGCGAGGCCGTCTTCTACGAGCAGTACTTC	CASSLSEAVFYEQYF
TRBV7-2	few	TRBJ2-1	TRBD2	TGTGCCAGCAGCACCTACCTCCGGGGAGGGGAGCAGTTCTTC	CASSTYLRGGEQFF
TRBV7-8	NA	TRBJ1-5	TRBD1	TGTGCCAGCAGCGAGACAGGGGTGGGCTATAGCAATCAGCCCCAGCATTTT	CASSETGVGYSNQPQHF
TRBV20-1	many	TRBJ1-1	NA	TGCAGTGCTAGAGATCAGGGTACGAACACTGAAGCTTTCTTT	CSARDQGTNTEAFF
TRBV12-3/TRBV12-4	NA	TRBJ2-5	NA	TGTGCCAGCAAAGCAGGGGCCGAGGAGACCCAGTACTTC	CASKAGAEETQYF
TRBV7-7	many	TRBJ1-1	NA	TGTGCCAGCAGCCAAGGAAGGGGGTCGACTGAAGCTTTCTTT	CASSQGRGSTEAFF
TRBV6-2/TRBV6-3	once	TRBJ2-1	TRBD2	TGTGCCAGCAGCTCACCGGGACTAGGACGACGGAGTGAGCAGTTCTTC	CASSSPGLGRRSEQFF
TRBV7-9	many	TRBJ1-4	NA	TGTGCCAGCAGCTTTCGACAGGAGGATGAAAAACTGTTTTTT	CASSFRQEDEKLFF
TRBV3-1	many	TRBJ2-3	NA	TGTGCCAGCAGCCAGGGACCCTCGGCAGATACGCAGTATTTT	CASSQGPSADTQYF
TRBV5-1	many	TRBJ2-3	NA	TGCGCCAGCAGATTGGGGATCAGCCGTGATACGCAGTATTTT	CASRLGISRDTQYF
TRBV20-1	many	TRBJ1-3	TRBD1	TGCAGTGCTAGAGGTTTGAGTCGGTCAGGGGGCATAAACACCATATATTTT	CSARGLSRSGGINTIYF
TRBV28	many	TRBJ2-7	NA	TGTGCCAGCAGCCAAATACAGGGAGGGGGCTACGAGCAGTACTTC	CASSQIQGGGYEQYF
TRBV24-1	many	TRBJ2-3	TRBD2	TGTGCCACCAGTGATTTCAGCGGGAGTGACACAGATACGCAGTATTTT	CATSDFSGSDTDTQYF
TRBV19	NA	TRBJ2-5	NA	TGTGCCAGTAGTGCCCAGACTTGGGAGACCCAGTACTTC	CASSAQTWETQYF
TRBV6-5	many	TRBJ2-5	NA	TGTGCCAGCGGCAGACCTTACAACCCCCAAGAGACCCAGTACTTC	CASGRPYNPQETQYF
TRBV11-2	many	TRBJ2-7	TRBD1	TGTGCCAGCAGCCAAACAGGGGGCGCGGACGAGCAGTACTTC	CASSQTGGADEQYF
TRBV12-3/TRBV12-4	many	TRBJ2-1	NA	TGTGCCAGCAGTTTGGGGTCACATAGCAATGAGCAGTTCTTC	CASSLGSHSNEQFF
TRBV27	few	TRBJ1-2	TRBD1	TGTGCCAGCAGTACGCAGACAGGGAAGTCTGATGGCTACACCTTC	CASSTQTGKSDGYTF
TRBV18	many	TRBJ2-3	NA	TGTGCCAGCTCACCGGAGTCTCTTGGGACAGATACGCAGTATTTT	CASSPESLGTDTQYF
TRBV12-3/TRBV12-4	many	TRBJ1-2	NA	TGTGCCAGCACTTTCATCGGACAGAGCCACTATGGCTACACCTTC	CASTFIGQSHYGYTF